What follows are 9 T cell receptor beta chains derived from one specimen sequenced in a study of cytomegalovirus exposure and HLA in healthy donors. The PCR used 60 Vbeta and 13 Jbeta primers. Clones were sequenced by immunoSEQ multiplex PCR, and TCRdb holds only the in-frame ones, with some missing. The sample records 58,000 or so clones, roughly 71% being singletons. Sequenced sample: PBMCs. The source of these receptors is a man aged 50 or older in good health and CMV-seropositive.

The rearrangement uses TRBV11-3 and TRBJ2-5, with TRBD2 matching over 8 bases. This CDR3 comprises 16 residues. V gave up 5 bases and J gave up 5 bases; unmatched junction bases: 13. Germline V gives CDR1 SGHNT, CDR2 YENEEA. CDR3 sequence reads: CASSPGTRSSEETQYF. The CDR3 DNA follows: TGTGCCAGCAGCCCAGGGACTAGGTCCTCTGAGGAGACCCAGTACTTC.

The chain has TRBV19 and TRBJ1-5, with 9 bases fitting TRBD1. The CDR3 length is 15 residues. V shed 6 bases, J shed 7 bases, and the junction held 10 bases outside the gene matches. Germline CDR1 reads LNHDA; CDR2 reads SQIVND (reference sequence). The DNA of the CDR3 is TGTGCCAGTAGCCAAAATACAGGGGGCAGACAGCCCCAGCATTTT. It yields the protein CASSQNTGGRQPQHF.

The chain combines TRBV6-5 with TRBJ1-4; D possibly corresponds to TRBD1 (5 bases). Trimming removed 0 bases from V and 6 bases from J, with 8 bases in between. Germline lookup yields CDR1 MNHEY and CDR2 SVGAGI. CDR3 length equals 14 residues. As DNA, the CDR3 is TGTGCCAGCAGTTACTCCGACAGCCATGAAAAACTGTTTTTT. This translates into CASSYSDSHEKLFF.

The V and J genes are TRBV15 and TRBJ2-7, with 10 bases matching TRBD1. CDR1 is LNHNV, CDR2 YYDKDF, per germline (reference sequence). This CDR3 region has 15 residues. The J segment lost 5 bases and the V segment lost 2 bases, leaving 6 bases of the junction unmatched. The CDR3 DNA is TGTGCCACCAGCAGAACCCGGGACAGGGGAGACGAGCAGTACTTC. It is translated as CATSRTRDRGDEQYF.

This sequence joins TRBV30 and TRBJ2-3; D is possibly TRBD1 (6 bases). CDR3 length equals 15 residues. Germline lookup yields CDR1 GTSNPN and CDR2 SVGIG (reference sequence). Trimming stripped 1 base from V and 4 bases from J, with 15 bases between. The CDR3 DNA sequence: TGTGCCTGGAGTGAGGTGACAGGAGGAGCAGATACGCAGTATTTT. Translating gives CAWSEVTGGADTQYF.

The chain employs TRBV5-4 and TRBJ2-1, with D possibly TRBD2 on 5 matching bases. Trimming stripped 3 bases from V and 1 base from J, with 20 bases between. The CDR3 is made up of 18 amino acids. Germline V gene sequence: CDR1 SGHNT, CDR2 YYREEE (reference sequence). The chain's CDR3 is CASSSRQRGEGSYNEQFF. In nucleotides, the CDR3 is TGTGCCAGCAGCTCTCGTCAACGGGGTGAAGGGTCCTACAATGAGCAGTTCTTC. Full variable domain (outside the CDR3, taken from reference TRBV5-4 and TRBJ2-1): ETGVTQSPTHLIKTRGQQVTLRCSSQSGHNTVSWYQQALGQGPQFIFQYYREEENGRGNFPPRFSGLQFPNYSSELNVNALELDDSALYLCASSSRQRGEGSYNEQFFGPGTRLTVL.

The CDR3 sequence: CSVGQGVPYEQYF. The CDR3 coding sequence is TGCAGCGTGGGACAGGGGGTCCCCTACGAGCAGTACTTC. The genes are TRBV29-1 and TRBJ2-7; the match to TRBD1 covers 11 bases. V lost 6 bases to trimming and J lost 2 bases; unmatched junction nucleotides: 3. The CDR3 covers 13 residues. From germline, CDR1 is SQVTM and CDR2 ANQGSEA.

This rearrangement joins TRBV6-1 to TRBJ2-5, with D perhaps TRBD1 (8 bases). The V and J ends lost 7 bases and 7 bases respectively, with 16 bases between them. CDR1 MNHNS and CDR2 SASEGT come from the germline V gene. The CDR3 totals 13 residues. The DNA of the CDR3 is TGTGCCAGCACTAAACAGGGGGGGACGACCCAGTACTTC. Protein: CASTKQGGTTQYF.

CDR3 bases: TGTGCCAGCAGTTACAGACAGGGGGCTGGAGCTTTCTTT. Amino acid sequence: CASSYRQGAGAFF. V and J are TRBV6-5 and TRBJ1-1, with 10 positions matching TRBD1. The V gene end was trimmed by 2 bases and the J gene end by 10 bases; junction bases not matched to a gene: 4. This CDR3 comprises 13 residues. Germline loops: CDR1 MNHEY, CDR2 SVGAGI.